This is a list of T cell receptor beta chains from one sample in a study of response to subunit inactivated influenza vaccine. Each CDR3 protein is one row after TCRdb ran MiXCR on the RT-PCR reads. The sample has 700,000 to 900,000 distinct CDR3 sequences, 21% seen once. The sequenced sample was PBMCs from blood, obtained approximately 5 days after vaccination. These receptor sequences come from a man aged 50-60 years who received an inactivated influenza vaccine. The CDR3 runs from the conserved cysteine through the conserved F or W. The D gene is left open where the match is weak. Clone size is shown for a subset of rows, as once, few, many or a class of expanded clone.

clone_size	v_call	j_call	d_call	cdr3_nt	cdr3_aa
-	TRBV6-6	TRBJ2-2	-	TGTGCCAGCAGTTACTGGCAGGACGGGGAGCTGTTTTTT	CASSYWQDGELFF
few	TRBV24-1	TRBJ2-1	TRBD2	TGTGCCACCAGTGATCCAGGACTAGCGGGAGCATGGAATGAGCAGTTCTTC	CATSDPGLAGAWNEQFF
few	TRBV20-1	TRBJ2-7	TRBD1	TGCAGTGCTGACAAACAGGGGTACGAGCAGTACTTC	CSADKQGYEQYF
few	TRBV5-6	TRBJ1-2	-	TGTGCCAGCAGCCTCCGGGGCAGGGGTGACTATGGCTACACCTTC	CASSLRGRGDYGYTF
many	TRBV20-1	TRBJ2-6	-	TGCAGTGCTAGAGATCTGTTTGCTGGGGCCAACGTCCTGACTTTC	CSARDLFAGANVLTF
-	TRBV6-1	TRBJ2-2	-	TGTGCCAGCAGGCCCCGACAGAAACTCACCGGGGAGCTGTTTTTT	CASRPRQKLTGELFF
-	TRBV6-1	TRBJ2-7	TRBD1	TGTGCCAGCAGTGACTGGGACAGCTATTACGAGCAGTACTTC	CASSDWDSYYEQYF
-	TRBV14	TRBJ2-7	-	TGTGCCAGCAGGGAAACAGGTCGCTCCTACGAGCAGTACTTC	CASRETGRSYEQYF
-	TRBV15	TRBJ2-7	-	TGTGCCACCAGCCGCGAGCGGGTAGCTACCTACGAGCAGTACTTC	CATSRERVATYEQYF
few	TRBV6-1	TRBJ1-6	TRBD1	TGTGCCAGCAGTCTTAACAGGGGGGATTCACCCCTCCACTTT	CASSLNRGDSPLHF
few	TRBV4-3	TRBJ1-2	-	TGCGCCAGCAGCCAAGATATTCCCTCCTATGGCTACACCTTC	CASSQDIPSYGYTF
-	TRBV5-1	TRBJ2-7	-	TGCGCCAGCAGCTTGCGAGGGGTCGAGCAGTACTTC	CASSLRGVEQYF
-	TRBV28	TRBJ2-5	-	TGTGCCAGCAGTACCGGGACGCCCCCCAGGGAGACCCAGTACTTC	CASSTGTPPRETQYF
few	TRBV5-1	TRBJ2-1	TRBD1	TGCGCCAGCAGCTTGAGGACAGGGGCTTCCAATGAGCAGTTCTTC	CASSLRTGASNEQFF
-	TRBV12-3/TRBV12-4	TRBJ2-3	-	TGTGCCAGCACCTCTTACGGGGGCACAGATACGCAGTATTTT	CASTSYGGTDTQYF
few	TRBV7-3	TRBJ2-5	TRBD1	TGTGCCAGCAGCTTGGGACAGCGAGAGACCCAGTACTTC	CASSLGQRETQYF
-	TRBV11-2	TRBJ2-1	-	TGTGCCAGCAGCTTAGAGGGTTTGGCAGGATGGGGCAATGAGCAGTTCTTC	CASSLEGLAGWGNEQFF
-	TRBV7-9	TRBJ2-2	-	TGTGCCAGCAGCTTTTCGGGCTTAGGCACCGGGGAGCTGTTTTTT	CASSFSGLGTGELFF
few	TRBV5-1	TRBJ2-1	-	TGCGCCAGCAGCTTGTCGGCTAGCAGTTACAATGAGCAGTTCTTC	CASSLSASSYNEQFF
many	TRBV6-6	TRBJ1-1	-	TGTGCCAGCAGTTATGGGATGAACACTGAAGCTTTCTTT	CASSYGMNTEAFF
few	TRBV29-1	TRBJ2-5	-	TGCAGCGTTGAACCCCCCCCTTGGCGGGGCCAAGAGACCCAGTACTTC	CSVEPPPWRGQETQYF
few	TRBV9	TRBJ2-1	-	TGTGCCAGCAGCGTAGTGGGAGAGTACAATGAGCAGTTCTTC	CASSVVGEYNEQFF
few	TRBV12-3/TRBV12-4	TRBJ2-3	-	TGTGCCAGCAGCTCCCGGTATGGAGATACGCAGTATTTT	CASSSRYGDTQYF
few	TRBV5-1	TRBJ1-6	-	TGCGCCAGCACCAGGACCGGGACGAGAAATTCACCCCTCCACTTT	CASTRTGTRNSPLHF
-	TRBV7-9	TRBJ2-3	TRBD2	TGTGCCAGCAGCCCGATTCGGGGGGGGTCAGCAGATACGCAGTATTTT	CASSPIRGGSADTQYF
once	TRBV7-9	TRBJ2-2	-	TGTGCCAGCAGCTTAGAAGGGCCGAACACCGGGGAGCTGTTTTTT	CASSLEGPNTGELFF
few	TRBV12-3/TRBV12-4	TRBJ1-5	TRBD1	TGTGCCAGCAGTTTAGAGGAGGGGGCTAATCAGCCCCAGCATTTT	CASSLEEGANQPQHF
-	TRBV2	TRBJ1-4	-	TGTGCCAGCAGAGCGGGGGGAGGTGAAAAACTGTTTTTT	CASRAGGGEKLFF
few	TRBV7-2	TRBJ2-1	TRBD1	TGTGCCAGCAGGCTAGCGAGCGGACAGGGGAGTAAGGGCAATGAGCAGTTCTTC	CASRLASGQGSKGNEQFF
few	TRBV7-8	TRBJ1-5	TRBD1	TGTGCCAGCAGCTCACCGGGACAGGGGGCATTAAGCAATCAGCCCCAGCATTTT	CASSSPGQGALSNQPQHF
few	TRBV7-2	TRBJ2-3	-	TGTGCCAGCAGCCCCACCTACCGACAACCACGCACAGATACGCAGTATTTT	CASSPTYRQPRTDTQYF
few	TRBV3-1	TRBJ2-7	-	TGTGCCAGCAGCCAACCGGGACACCAGTCCTACGAGCAGTACTTC	CASSQPGHQSYEQYF
few	TRBV27	TRBJ2-2	-	TGTGCCAGCAGTTTATGGGGGGCCTCGAACACCGGGGAGCTGTTTTTT	CASSLWGASNTGELFF
-	TRBV19	TRBJ2-1	-	TGTGCCAGTAGTATATCCGGGGACCCCTCCTACAATGAGCAGTTCTTC	CASSISGDPSYNEQFF
-	TRBV10-3	TRBJ2-6	-	TGTGCCATCAGTGACGGGACTGGGGCCAACGTCCTGACTTTC	CAISDGTGANVLTF
-	TRBV11-2	TRBJ2-7	TRBD2	TGTGCCAGCAGCTTATTAACTAGCGGGGGGCGATCCTACGAGCAGTACTTC	CASSLLTSGGRSYEQYF
many	TRBV12-3/TRBV12-4	TRBJ2-7	-	TGTGCCAGCAGTTGGGGCCGATCCTACGAGCAGTACTTC	CASSWGRSYEQYF
-	TRBV29-1	TRBJ2-3	-	TGCAGCGTTGCTCGGATTGGCCATGCAGATACGCAGTATTTT	CSVARIGHADTQYF
-	TRBV4-3	TRBJ2-7	-	TGCGCCAGCAGCCAAGATGAGGGGAATCCATACGAGCAGTACTTC	CASSQDEGNPYEQYF
many	TRBV7-2	TRBJ1-1	-	TGCGCCAGCAGCTTGGCCCGGAACACTGAAGCTTTCTTT	CASSLARNTEAFF
-	TRBV20-1	TRBJ2-2	TRBD2	TGCAGTGCTAGACCAACTTCCGGGACTAGCTATACCGGGGAGCTGTTTTTT	CSARPTSGTSYTGELFF